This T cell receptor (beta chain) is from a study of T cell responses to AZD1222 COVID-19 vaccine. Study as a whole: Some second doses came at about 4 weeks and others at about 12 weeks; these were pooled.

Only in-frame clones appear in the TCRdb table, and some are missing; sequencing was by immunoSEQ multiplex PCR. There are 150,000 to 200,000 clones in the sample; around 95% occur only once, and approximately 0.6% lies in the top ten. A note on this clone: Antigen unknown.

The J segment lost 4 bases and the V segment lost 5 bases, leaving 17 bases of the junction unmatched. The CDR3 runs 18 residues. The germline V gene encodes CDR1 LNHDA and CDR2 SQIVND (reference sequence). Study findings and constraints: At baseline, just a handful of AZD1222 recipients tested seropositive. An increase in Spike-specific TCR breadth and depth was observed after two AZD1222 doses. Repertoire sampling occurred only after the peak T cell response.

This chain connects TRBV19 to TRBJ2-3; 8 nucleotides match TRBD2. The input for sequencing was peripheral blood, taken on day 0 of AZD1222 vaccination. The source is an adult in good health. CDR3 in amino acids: CASSFPGLVDGGADTQYF. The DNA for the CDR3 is TGTGCCAGTAGTTTCCCGGGACTAGTAGATGGGGGAGCAGATACGCAGTATTTT.